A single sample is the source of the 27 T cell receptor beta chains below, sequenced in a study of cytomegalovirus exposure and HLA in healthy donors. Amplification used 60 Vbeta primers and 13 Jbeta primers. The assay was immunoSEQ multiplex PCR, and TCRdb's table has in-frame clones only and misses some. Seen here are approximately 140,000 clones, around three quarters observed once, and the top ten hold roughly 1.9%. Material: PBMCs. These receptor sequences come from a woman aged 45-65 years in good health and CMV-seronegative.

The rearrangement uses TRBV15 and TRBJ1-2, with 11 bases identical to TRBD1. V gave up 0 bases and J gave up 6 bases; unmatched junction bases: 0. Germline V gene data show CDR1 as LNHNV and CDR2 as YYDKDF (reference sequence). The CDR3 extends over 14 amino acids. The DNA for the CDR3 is TGTGCCACCAGCAGAGAGGGACAGGGGGATGGCTACACCTTC. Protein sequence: CATSREGQGDGYTF.

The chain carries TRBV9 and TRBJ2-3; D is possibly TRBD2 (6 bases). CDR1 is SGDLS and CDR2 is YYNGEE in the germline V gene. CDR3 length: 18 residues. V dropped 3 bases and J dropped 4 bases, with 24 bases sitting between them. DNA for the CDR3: TGTGCCAGCAGCGAATCAAGCGCTAGCAACCGGAGGGCAGATACGCAGTATTTT. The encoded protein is CASSESSASNRRADTQYF.

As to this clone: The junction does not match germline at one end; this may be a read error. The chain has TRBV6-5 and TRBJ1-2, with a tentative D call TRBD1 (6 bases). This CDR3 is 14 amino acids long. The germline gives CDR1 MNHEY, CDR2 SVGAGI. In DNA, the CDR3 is TGTGCCAGCAGTTTACAGGGAGCTAACTATGGCTACCCCTTC. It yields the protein CASSLQGANYGYPF.

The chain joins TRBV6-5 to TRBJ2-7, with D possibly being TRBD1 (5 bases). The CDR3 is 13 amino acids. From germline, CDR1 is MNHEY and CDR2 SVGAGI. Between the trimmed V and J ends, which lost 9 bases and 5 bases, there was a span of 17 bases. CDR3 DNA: TGTGCCAGTGGAAGGGGTGTATCTAACGAGCAGTACTTC. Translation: CASGRGVSNEQYF.

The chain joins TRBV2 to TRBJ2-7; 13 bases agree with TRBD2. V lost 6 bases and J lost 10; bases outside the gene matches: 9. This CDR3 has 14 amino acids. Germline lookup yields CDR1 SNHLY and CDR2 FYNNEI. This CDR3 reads CASRLAGGPFEQYF. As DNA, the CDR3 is TGTGCCAGCAGACTAGCGGGAGGGCCGTTCGAACAGTACTTC.

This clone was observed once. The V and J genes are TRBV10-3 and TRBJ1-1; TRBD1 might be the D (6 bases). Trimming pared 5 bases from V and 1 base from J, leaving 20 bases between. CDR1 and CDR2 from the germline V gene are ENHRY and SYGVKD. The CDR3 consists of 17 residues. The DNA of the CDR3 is TGTGCCATCAGTCTACAATATCTAGGACAGAAGAACACTGAAGCTTTCTTT. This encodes CAISLQYLGQKNTEAFF.

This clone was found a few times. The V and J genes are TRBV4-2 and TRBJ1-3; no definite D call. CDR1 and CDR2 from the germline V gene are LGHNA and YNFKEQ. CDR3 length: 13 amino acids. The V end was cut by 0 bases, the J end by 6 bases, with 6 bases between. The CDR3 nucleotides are TGTGCCAGCAGCCAAGATCTTAAAAACACCATATATTTT. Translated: CASSQDLKNTIYF.

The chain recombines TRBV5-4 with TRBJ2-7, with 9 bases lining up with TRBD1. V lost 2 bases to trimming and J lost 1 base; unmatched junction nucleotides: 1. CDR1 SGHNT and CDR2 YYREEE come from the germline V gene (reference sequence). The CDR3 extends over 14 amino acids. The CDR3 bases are TGTGCCAGCAGCTTACAGGGGGCTTCCTACGAGCAGTACGTC. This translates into CASSLQGASYEQYV.

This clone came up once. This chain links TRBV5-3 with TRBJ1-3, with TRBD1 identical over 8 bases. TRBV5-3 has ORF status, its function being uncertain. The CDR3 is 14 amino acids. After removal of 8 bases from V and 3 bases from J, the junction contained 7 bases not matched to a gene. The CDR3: CARDRGQVGNTIYF. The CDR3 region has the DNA TGTGCCAGGGACCGGGGACAGGTTGGAAACACCATATATTTT.

DNA for the CDR3: TGCAGCGTTGAAGCAGGGGACATGCGTGAGACCCAGTACTTC. Amino acid sequence: CSVEAGDMRETQYF. This sequence joins TRBV29-1 and TRBJ2-5, with D tentatively TRBD1 (6 bases). Trimming left V 1 base short and J 5 bases short, with 14 bases between. The CDR3 sequence is 14 residues long. Germline V gene lookup returns CDR1 SQVTM and CDR2 ANQGSEA.

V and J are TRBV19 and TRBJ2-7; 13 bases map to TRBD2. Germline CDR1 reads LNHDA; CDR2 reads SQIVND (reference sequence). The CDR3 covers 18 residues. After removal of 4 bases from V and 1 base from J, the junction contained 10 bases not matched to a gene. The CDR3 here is CASSNRLAGGPRSYEQYF. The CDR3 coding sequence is TGTGCCAGTAGTAACAGACTAGCGGGAGGACCCAGGTCCTACGAGCAGTACTTC.

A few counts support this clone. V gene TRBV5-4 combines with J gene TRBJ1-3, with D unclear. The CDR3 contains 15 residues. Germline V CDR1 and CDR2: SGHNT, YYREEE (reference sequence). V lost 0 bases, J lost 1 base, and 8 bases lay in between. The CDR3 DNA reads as TGTGCCAGCAGCTTGGCCGGGTCATCTGGAAACACCATATATTTT. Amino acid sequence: CASSLAGSSGNTIYF. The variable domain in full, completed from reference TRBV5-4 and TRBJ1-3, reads ETGVTQSPTHLIKTRGQQVTLRCSSQSGHNTVSWYQQALGQGPQFIFQYYREEENGRGNFPPRFSGLQFPNYSSELNVNALELDDSALYLCASSLAGSSGNTIYFGEGSWLTVV.

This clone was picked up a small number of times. CDR3 DNA sequence: TGTGCCAGCAAAGTCGTAGCAGACTCCTACAATGAGCAGTTCTTC. It translates to CASKVVADSYNEQFF. The J gene is TRBJ2-1, the V gene TRBV6-4; D remains unclear. This CDR3 is 15 amino acids long. Germline CDR1 MRHNA, CDR2 SNTAGT. Trimming took 7 bases from V and 0 from J, leaving 13 bases between them.

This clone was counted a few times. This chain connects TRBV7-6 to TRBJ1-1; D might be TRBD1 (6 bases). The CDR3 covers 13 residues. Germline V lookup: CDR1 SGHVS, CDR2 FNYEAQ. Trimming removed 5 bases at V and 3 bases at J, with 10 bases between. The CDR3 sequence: CASSPNRDTEAFF. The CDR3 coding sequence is TGTGCCAGCAGCCCGAACAGGGACACTGAAGCTTTCTTT.

Here the CDR3 reads CASSLPGVQETQYF. CDR3 bases: TGTGCCAGCAGCTTACCAGGGGTCCAAGAGACCCAGTACTTC. The chain couples TRBV7-9 to TRBJ2-5; tentative D call: TRBD1 (6 bases). The CDR3 loop spans 14 amino acids. V lost 2 bases and J 1 base, leaving 8 bases between the germline ends. The germline V gene has CDR1 SEHNR and CDR2 FQNEAQ (reference sequence).

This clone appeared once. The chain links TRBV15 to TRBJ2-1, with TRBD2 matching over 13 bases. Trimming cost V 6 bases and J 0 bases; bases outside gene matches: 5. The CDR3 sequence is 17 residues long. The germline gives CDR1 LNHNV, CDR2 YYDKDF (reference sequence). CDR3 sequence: CATSPRTSGSSYNEQFF. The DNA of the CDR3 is TGTGCCACCAGTCCTCGGACTAGCGGGAGCTCCTACAATGAGCAGTTCTTC.

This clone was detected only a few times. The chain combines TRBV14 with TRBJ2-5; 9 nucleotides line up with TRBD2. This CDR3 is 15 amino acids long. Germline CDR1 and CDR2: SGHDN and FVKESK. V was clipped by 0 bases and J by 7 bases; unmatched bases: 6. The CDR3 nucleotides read TGTGCCAGCAGCCAAGATCTAGCGGGGAAGGGGACCCAGTACTTC. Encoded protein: CASSQDLAGKGTQYF.

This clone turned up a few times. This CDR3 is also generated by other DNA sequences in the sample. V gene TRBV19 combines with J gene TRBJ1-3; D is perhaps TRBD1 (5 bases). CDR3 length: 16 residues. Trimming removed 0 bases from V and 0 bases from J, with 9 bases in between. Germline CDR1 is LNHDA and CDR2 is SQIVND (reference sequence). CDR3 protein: CASSIDGAHSGNTIYF. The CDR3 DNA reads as TGTGCCAGTAGTATAGATGGGGCTCACTCTGGAAACACCATATATTTT.

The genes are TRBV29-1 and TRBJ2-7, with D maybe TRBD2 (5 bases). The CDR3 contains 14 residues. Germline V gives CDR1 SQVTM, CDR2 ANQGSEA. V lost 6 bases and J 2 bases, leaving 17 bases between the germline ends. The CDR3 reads CSVRPRVATYEQYF. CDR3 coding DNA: TGCAGCGTGAGGCCGAGGGTAGCCACCTACGAGCAGTACTTC.

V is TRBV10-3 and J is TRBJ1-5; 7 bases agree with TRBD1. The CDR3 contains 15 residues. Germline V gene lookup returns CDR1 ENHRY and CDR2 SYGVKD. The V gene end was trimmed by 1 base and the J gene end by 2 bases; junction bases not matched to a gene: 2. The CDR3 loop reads CAISEFQGGNQPQHF. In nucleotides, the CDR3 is TGTGCCATCAGTGAGTTCCAGGGGGGCAATCAGCCCCAGCATTTT.

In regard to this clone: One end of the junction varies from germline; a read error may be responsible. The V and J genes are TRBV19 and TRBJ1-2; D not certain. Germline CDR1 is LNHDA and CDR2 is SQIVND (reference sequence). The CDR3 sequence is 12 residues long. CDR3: CASSTPMGGYPF. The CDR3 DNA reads TGTGCCAGTAGTACCCCAATGGGAGGCTACCCCTTC.

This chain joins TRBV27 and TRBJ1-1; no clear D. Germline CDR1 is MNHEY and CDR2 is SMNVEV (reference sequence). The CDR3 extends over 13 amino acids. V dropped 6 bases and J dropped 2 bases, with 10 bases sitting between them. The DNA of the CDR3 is TGTGCCAGCAGCGGCAGGCTCAACACTGAAGCTTTCTTT. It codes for CASSGRLNTEAFF.

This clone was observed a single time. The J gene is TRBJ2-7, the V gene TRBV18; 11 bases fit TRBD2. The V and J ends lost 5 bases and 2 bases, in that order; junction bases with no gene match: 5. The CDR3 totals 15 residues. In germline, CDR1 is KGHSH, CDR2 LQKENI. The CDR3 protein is CASSRGLAETYEQYF. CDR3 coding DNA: TGTGCCAGCTCAAGGGGACTAGCGGAAACCTACGAGCAGTACTTC.

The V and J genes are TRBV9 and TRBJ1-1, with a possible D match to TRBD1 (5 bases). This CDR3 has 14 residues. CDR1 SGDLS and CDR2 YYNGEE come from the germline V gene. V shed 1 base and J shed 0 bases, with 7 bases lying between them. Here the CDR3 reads CASSVTGMNTEAFF. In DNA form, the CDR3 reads TGTGCCAGCAGCGTAACAGGCATGAACACTGAAGCTTTCTTT.

The CDR3 loop is CASSVGSGSQPQHF. The CDR3 region has the DNA TGTGCCAGCAGCGTAGGCTCAGGGTCGCAGCCCCAGCATTTT. V is TRBV9 and J is TRBJ1-5, with D possibly matching TRBD1 (5 bases). The CDR3 extends over 14 amino acids. Germline CDR1 and CDR2: SGDLS and YYNGEE. V was cut by 0 bases and J by 7 bases, with 11 bases left in between. Variable domain in full (rest from reference TRBV9 and TRBJ1-5): DSGVTQTPKHLITATGQRVTLRCSPRSGDLSVYWYQQSLDQGLQFLIQYYNGEERAKGNILERFSAQQFPDLHSELNLSSLELGDSALYFCASSVGSGSQPQHFGDGTRLSIL.

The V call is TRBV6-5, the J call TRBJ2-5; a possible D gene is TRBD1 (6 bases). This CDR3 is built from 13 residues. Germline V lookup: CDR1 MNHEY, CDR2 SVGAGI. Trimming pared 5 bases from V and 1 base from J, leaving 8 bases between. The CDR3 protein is CASSTTGQETQYF. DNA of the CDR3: TGTGCCAGCAGTACGACAGGCCAAGAGACCCAGTACTTC.

CDR3 region: CASSLSGYEQYV. For the CDR3, the DNA is TGTGCCAGCAGCTTATCAGGATACGAGCAGTACGTC. J is TRBJ2-7 and V is TRBV5-4; D is uncertain. The CDR3 spans 12 residues. The germline gives CDR1 SGHNT, CDR2 YYREEE (reference sequence). V shed 2 bases and J shed 4 bases, with 7 bases lying between them.